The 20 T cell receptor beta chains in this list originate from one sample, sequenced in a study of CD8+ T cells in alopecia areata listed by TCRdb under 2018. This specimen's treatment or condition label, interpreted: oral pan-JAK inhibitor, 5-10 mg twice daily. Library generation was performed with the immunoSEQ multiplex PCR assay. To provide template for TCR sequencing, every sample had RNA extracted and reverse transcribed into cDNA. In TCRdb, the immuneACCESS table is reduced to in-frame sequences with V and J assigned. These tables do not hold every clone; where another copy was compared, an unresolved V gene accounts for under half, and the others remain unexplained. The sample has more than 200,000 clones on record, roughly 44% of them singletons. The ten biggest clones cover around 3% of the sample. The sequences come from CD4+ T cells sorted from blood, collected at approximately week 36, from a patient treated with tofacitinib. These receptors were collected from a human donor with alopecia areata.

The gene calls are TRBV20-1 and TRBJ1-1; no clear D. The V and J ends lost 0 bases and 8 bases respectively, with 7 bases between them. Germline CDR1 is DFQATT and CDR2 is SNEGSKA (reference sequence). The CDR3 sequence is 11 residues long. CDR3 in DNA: TGCAGTGCTAGAGATGAAGGGGAAGCTTTCTTT. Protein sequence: CSARDEGEAFF.

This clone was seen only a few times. The CDR3 nucleotides read TGTGCCAGTCCTCCGACCCAGGGAGTCGGGGCTGGGAACACTGAAGCTTTCTTT. It translates to CASPPTQGVGAGNTEAFF. The chain has TRBV28 and TRBJ1-1; tentatively, D is TRBD1 (5 bases). The germline V gene has CDR1 MDHEN and CDR2 SYDVKM. The CDR3 runs 18 residues. V shed 9 bases and J shed 1 base, with 27 bases lying between them.

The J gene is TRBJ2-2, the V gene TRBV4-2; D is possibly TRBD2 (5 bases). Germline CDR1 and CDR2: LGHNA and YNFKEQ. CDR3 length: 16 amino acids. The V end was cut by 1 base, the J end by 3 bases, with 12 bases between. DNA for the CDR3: TGTGCCAGCAGCCAAGTTACGTCTAGCTACACCGGGGAGCTGTTTTTT. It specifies CASSQVTSSYTGELFF.

CDR3 in amino acids: CASSSVQGDGYTF. As DNA, the CDR3 is TGTGCCAGCAGTTCCGTACAGGGGGATGGCTACACCTTC. The chain uses TRBV6-5 and TRBJ1-2; 8 bases map to TRBD1. The CDR3 has 13 amino acids. CDR1 and CDR2 from the germline V gene are MNHEY and SVGAGI. Germline trimming cut 4 bases from V and 6 bases from J; bases unmatched to any gene: 4.

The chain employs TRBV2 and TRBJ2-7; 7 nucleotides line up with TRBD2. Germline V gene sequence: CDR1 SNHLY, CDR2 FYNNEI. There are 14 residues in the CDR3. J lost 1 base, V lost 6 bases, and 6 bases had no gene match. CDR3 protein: CASRGVAGSYEQYF. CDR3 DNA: TGTGCCAGCAGGGGGGTAGCGGGTTCCTACGAGCAGTACTTC. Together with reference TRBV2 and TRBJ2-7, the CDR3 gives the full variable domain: EPEVTQTPSHQVTQMGQEVILRCVPISNHLYFYWYRQILGQKVEFLVSFYNNEISEKSEIFDDQFSVERPDGSNFTLKIRSTKLEDSAMYFCASRGVAGSYEQYFGPGTRLTVT.

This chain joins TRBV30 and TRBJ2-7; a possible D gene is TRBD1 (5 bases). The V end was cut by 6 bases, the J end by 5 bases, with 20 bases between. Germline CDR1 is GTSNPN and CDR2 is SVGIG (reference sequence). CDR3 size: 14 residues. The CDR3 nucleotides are TGTGCCTGTACACCTGGGGCAGGGCGAGACGAGCAGTACTTC. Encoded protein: CACTPGAGRDEQYF.

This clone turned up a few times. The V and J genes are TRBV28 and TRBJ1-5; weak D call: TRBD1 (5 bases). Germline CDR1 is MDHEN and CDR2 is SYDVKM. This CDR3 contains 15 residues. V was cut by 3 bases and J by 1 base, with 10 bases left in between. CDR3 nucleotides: TGTGCCAGCAGTTTTGGGCAGGGAAGCAATCAGCCCCAGCATTTT. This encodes CASSFGQGSNQPQHF.

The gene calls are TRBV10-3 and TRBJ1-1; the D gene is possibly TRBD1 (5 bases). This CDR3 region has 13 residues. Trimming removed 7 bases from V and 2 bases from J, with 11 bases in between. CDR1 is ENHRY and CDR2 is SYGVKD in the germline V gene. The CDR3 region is CAIMRGLNTEAFF. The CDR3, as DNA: TGTGCCATCATGAGGGGACTAAACACTGAAGCTTTCTTT.

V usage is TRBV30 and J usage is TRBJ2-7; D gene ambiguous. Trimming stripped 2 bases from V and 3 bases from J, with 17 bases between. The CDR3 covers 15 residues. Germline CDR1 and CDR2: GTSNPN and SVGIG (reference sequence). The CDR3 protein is CAWSRAVYHHYEQYF. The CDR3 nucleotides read TGTGCCTGGAGTAGAGCAGTGTACCACCACTACGAGCAGTACTTC.

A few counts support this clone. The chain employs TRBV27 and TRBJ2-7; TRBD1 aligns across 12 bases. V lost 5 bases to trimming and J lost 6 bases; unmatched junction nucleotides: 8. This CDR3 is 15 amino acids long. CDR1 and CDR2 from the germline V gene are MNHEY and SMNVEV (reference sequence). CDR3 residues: CASSQPGQGAVEQYF. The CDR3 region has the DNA TGTGCCAGCAGTCAACCGGGACAGGGGGCGGTCGAGCAGTACTTC.

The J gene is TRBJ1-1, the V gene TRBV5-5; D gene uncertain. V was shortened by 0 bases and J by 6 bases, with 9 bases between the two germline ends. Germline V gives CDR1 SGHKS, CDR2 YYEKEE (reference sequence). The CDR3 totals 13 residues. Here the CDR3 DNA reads TGTGCCAGCAGCTTGGAGGGATTGGCTGAAGCTTTCTTT. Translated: CASSLEGLAEAFF.

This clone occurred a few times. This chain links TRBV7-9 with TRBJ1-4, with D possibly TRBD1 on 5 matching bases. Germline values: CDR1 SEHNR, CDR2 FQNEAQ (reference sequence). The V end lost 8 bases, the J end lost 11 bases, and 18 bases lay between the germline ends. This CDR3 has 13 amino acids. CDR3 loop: CASRQGLTPKLFF. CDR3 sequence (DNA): TGTGCCAGCCGGCAGGGCCTTACACCCAAACTGTTTTTT.

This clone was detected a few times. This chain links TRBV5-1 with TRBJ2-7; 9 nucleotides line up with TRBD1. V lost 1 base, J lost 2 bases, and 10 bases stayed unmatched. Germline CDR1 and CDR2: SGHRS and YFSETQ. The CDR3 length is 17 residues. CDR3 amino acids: CASSLKFDRGIPYEQYF. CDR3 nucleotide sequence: TGCGCCAGCAGCTTGAAGTTTGACAGGGGGATTCCCTACGAGCAGTACTTC.

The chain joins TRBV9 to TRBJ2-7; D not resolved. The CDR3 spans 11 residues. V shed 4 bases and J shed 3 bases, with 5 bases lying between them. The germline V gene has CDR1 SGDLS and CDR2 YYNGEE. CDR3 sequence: CASSSDYEQYF. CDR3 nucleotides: TGTGCCAGCAGCTCAGACTACGAGCAGTACTTC.

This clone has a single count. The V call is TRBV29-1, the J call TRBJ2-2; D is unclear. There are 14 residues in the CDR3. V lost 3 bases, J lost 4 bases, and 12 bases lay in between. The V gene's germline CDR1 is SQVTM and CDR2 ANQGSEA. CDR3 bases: TGCAGCGTTGATGGGCAGTCGTTCACCGGGGAGCTGTTTTTT. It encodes CSVDGQSFTGELFF.

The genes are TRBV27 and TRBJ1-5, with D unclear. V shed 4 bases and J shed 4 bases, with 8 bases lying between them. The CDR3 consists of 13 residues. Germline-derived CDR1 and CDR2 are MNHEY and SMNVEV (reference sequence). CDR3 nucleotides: TGTGCCAGCAGTTATAGGTTTAATCAGCCCCAGCATTTT. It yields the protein CASSYRFNQPQHF.

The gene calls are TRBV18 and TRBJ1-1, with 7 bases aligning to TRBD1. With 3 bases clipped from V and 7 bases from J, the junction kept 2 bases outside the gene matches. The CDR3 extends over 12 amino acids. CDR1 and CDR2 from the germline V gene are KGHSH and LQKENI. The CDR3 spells CASSPWDSEAFF. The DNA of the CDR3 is TGTGCCAGCTCACCTTGGGACAGTGAAGCTTTCTTT.

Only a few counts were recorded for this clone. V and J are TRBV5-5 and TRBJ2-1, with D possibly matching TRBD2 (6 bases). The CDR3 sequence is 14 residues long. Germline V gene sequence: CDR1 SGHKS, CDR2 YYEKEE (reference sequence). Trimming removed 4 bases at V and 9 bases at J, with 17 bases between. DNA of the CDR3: TGTGCCAGCAGCCGGACTACGGGCAAGGCTGAGCAGTTCTTC. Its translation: CASSRTTGKAEQFF.

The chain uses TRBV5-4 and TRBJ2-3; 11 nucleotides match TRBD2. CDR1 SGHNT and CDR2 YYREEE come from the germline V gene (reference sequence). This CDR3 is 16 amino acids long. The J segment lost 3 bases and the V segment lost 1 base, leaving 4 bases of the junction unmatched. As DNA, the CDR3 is TGTGCCAGCAGCTTGAAACTAGCGGGAGCGACAGATACGCAGTATTTT. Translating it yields CASSLKLAGATDTQYF.

CDR3 in DNA: TGCAGCGTTGTATTCCAGATCAGGGCCCACGAGCAGTACTTC. Encoded protein: CSVVFQIRAHEQYF. The rearrangement joins TRBV29-1 to TRBJ2-7; possibly TRBD1 for D (5 bases). CDR3 length: 14 amino acids. V was clipped by 4 bases and J by 5 bases, with 18 bases between them. Germline CDR1 is SQVTM and CDR2 is ANQGSEA.